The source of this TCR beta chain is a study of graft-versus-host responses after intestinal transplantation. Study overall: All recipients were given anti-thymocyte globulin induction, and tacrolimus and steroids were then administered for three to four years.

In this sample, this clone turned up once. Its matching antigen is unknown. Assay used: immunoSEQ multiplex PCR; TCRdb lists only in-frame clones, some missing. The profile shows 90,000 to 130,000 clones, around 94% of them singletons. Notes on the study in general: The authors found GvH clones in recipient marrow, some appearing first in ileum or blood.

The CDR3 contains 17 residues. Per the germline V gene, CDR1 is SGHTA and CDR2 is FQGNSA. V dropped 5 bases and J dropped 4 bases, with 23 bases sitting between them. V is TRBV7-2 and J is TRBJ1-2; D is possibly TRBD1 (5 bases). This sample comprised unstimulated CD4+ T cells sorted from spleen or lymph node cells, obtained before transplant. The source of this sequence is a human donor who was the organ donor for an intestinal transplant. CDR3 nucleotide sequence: TGTGCCAGCAGCAAAAGGGCCCGACAGCTCACGGGCTATGGCTACACCTTC. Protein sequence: CASSKRARQLTGYGYTF.